This T cell receptor (beta chain) was found in a study of blood T cell repertoires in COVID-19. For the study at large: Nucleic acid was either cDNA or gDNA, and it came from T cells, B-cell-depleted T cells, or PBMCs.

Original analysis: Estimation of nucleated cell counts relied on the amplification of reference gene primers. Assay used: immunoSEQ multiplex PCR; TCRdb lists only in-frame clones, some missing. V and J calls and clone size come straight from that table; D and trimming were deduced from the DNA. The sample lists under 400,000 clones, around 87% occurring once. Seattle's enrolled individuals joined amid active infection and were then monitored longitudinally. V dropped 4 bases and J dropped 5 bases, with 14 bases sitting between them. This CDR3 has 14 amino acids. Germline loops: CDR1 SGHTA, CDR2 FQGTGA.

This receptor was obtained from a young woman with COVID-19, enrolled during active disease. What was sequenced was peripheral blood. The V gene is TRBV7-3, the J gene TRBJ2-5, with TRBD1 as a possible D gene (6 bases). In DNA form, the CDR3 reads TGTGCCAGCAGCTCCCAGGGGATAGGGGAGACCCAGTACTTC. Its protein is CASSSQGIGETQYF.